This note documents a single TCR beta chain sequence. This entry comes from a study of blood T cell repertoires in COVID-19. Study summary: COVID-19 samples from acute and convalescent phases originated in the United States, Italy and Spain.

The CDR3 extends over 12 amino acids. The ends lost 4 bases at V and 14 bases at J; junction bases unmatched: 10. Germline V lookup: CDR1 MNHGY, CDR2 SVAAGI. Original methodology: The assay estimated nucleated cells by amplifying reference gene primers. Sequenced by immunoSEQ multiplex PCR; TCRdb stores in-frame clones only, minus some. V and J calls plus clone size are reproduced from that table; the DNA served to infer D and trimming. The repertoire holds about 50,000 clones, approximately 84% seen once, with roughly 8.8% in the top ten. The sequence was collected from a man between 60 and 75 years old with acute or convalescent COVID-19. Sequencing used peripheral blood. The chain couples TRBV6-9 to TRBJ1-1; 7 bases align to TRBD1. CDR3 sequence: CASSSDRSIPFF. CDR3 coding DNA: TGTGCCAGCAGTTCGGACAGGTCTATCCCCTTCTTT.